This T cell receptor beta chain is from a study of beta chain features in type 1 diabetes (dated by TCRdb to about 2018). The study in broad terms: Patients and healthy donors did not differ in mean age, gender distribution, total cell number or subset yield. Regulatory and stem cell-like memory subsets were obtained from only 8 patients and about eight healthy donors, while naive and central memory subsets were obtained from all 30 or so donors. Across all samples, 107,917,701 sorted cells were examined, and cell number per subset correlated strongly with RNA yield. In the study, recently diagnosed type 1 diabetes patients and matched healthy donors were compared on the TCRB repertoires of their sorted circulating CD4+ T cell subsets. The paper's findings and limits, for the study overall: Naive, central memory and regulatory TCRB repertoires appeared to be more alike among patients than among healthy donors. A moderate but significant shortening of TCRB CDR3 length was observed in type 1 diabetes patients in all four CD4+ subsets. At VDJ recombination sites, type 1 diabetes patients had fewer insertions and more deleted nucleotides, which implies abnormalities in thymic rearrangement. Because the HLA sub-analyses included only small numbers of individuals, any influence of HLA type on TCRB rearrangement was left unresolved. Shorter templates might have been favored by PCR, but patient and control samples were amplified and corrected together, so both groups would have been affected equally by any skew. Because cDNA rather than genomic DNA was sequenced, highly expressing activated cells could have been over-represented, although no difference in activation and CD3 levels was found between groups.

The entire amount of isolated RNA was reverse transcribed using the High Capacity cDNA Reverse Transcription Kit, so the sequenced TCRB transcripts were expressed ones. Naive, central memory and regulatory T cell samples underwent deep immunoSEQ sequencing, averaging approximately 3.5 million total reads per sample. Sorted cells were lysed in RLT buffer and RNA was extracted with DNase-treated RNeasy Micro or Mini kits, depending on cell number. Each cell subset was processed separately to prevent cross-contamination, with patient and healthy donor samples processed together. The immunoSEQ multiplex PCR was used to amplify TCRB sequences from cDNA, yielding 87-bp fragments that span the CDR3 region. The amplicons were sequenced using the Illumina HiSeq platform. From the authors' description of their analysis: Synthetic template baselines were used to correct PCR bias computationally, reads within Hamming distance 2 were collapsed, and singletons that could not be merged were discarded. By aligning reads against IMGT, V, D and J genes, CDR3 length, and insertions or deletions at six rearrangement sites were assigned. Within each subset, clonotype counts were normalized to sorted cell number, after which true diversity and Gini coefficients were computed with the tcR R package. The overlap coefficient, calculated on TCRB nucleotide sequences, was used to quantify repertoire sharing. Out-of-frame TCRB sequences from naive cells were analyzed as a proxy for the pre-selection repertoire. TCRdb retrieved this table from immuneACCESS and kept in-frame rearrangements only. Not all clones are present; in checked studies, unresolved V genes account for under half, and no reason is known for the remainder. V and J calls and clone size follow that table, whereas D and trimming were derived from the DNA. A total of 200,000 to 300,000 clones appear in this sample, about 71% of them only once. The top ten clones comprise 0.053% of the sample.

The sample holds a few counts of this clone. What antigen it recognizes has not been identified. Base qualities are not provided; no much larger clone lies one nucleotide away. CDR1 is given as MGHRA and CDR2 as YSYEKL, both from the germline V gene. The V end gives up 3 bases and the J end 3 bases, leaving 6 bases in the junction not matched to a gene. Spanning cysteine to phenylalanine, the CDR3 consists of 16 amino acids. The DNA shown is the 48-base CDR3, in frame from base 1. A single peripheral blood draw of about 120 mL on average was collected from each donor into heparinised tubes. A BD FACSAria II was used to sort naive, central memory, regulatory and stem cell-like memory CD4+ T cells with a panel that included CD45RO, CCR7, CD25, CD127, CD95 and CD27. Purity was above 95% for every sorted population. PBMCs were separated immediately by Lymphoprep density gradient centrifugation and were stained directly, without being cultured. So that batch effects would be minimized, each experiment stained and sorted samples in pairs, pairing one healthy donor with one patient.

This receptor was taken from a man aged 30-40 years in good health. The sequence joins TRBV4-1 to TRBJ2-4; the junction holds 9 bases that match TRBD2. What was sequenced was naive CD4+ T cells from blood. The label giving this sample's cell subset or site can be read as: true naive CD4+ T cells. The DNA sequence is TGCGCCAGCAGCCAGAGACTAGCGGCGGGCAAAAACATTCAGTACTTC. This codes for CASSQRLAAGKNIQYF.